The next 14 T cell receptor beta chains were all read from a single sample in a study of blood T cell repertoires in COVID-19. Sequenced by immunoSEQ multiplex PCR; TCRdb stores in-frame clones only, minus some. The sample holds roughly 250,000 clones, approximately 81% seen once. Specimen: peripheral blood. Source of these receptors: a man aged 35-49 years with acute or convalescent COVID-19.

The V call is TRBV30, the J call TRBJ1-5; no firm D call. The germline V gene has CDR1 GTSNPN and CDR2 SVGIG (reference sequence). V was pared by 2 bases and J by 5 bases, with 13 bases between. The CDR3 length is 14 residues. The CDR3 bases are TGTGCCTGGAGTACTCTCTTGGGCGATCAGCCCCAGCATTTT. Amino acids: CAWSTLLGDQPQHF.

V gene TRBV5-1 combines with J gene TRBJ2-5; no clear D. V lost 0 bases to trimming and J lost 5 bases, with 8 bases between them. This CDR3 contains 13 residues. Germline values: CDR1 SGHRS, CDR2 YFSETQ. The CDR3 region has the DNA TGCGCCAGCAGCTTGGACCAGGTGGAGACCCAGTACTTC. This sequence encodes CASSLDQVETQYF.

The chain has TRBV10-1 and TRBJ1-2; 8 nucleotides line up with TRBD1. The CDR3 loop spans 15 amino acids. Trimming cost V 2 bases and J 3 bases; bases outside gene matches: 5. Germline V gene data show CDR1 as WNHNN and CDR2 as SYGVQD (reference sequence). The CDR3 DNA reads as TGCGCCAGCAGTGAGGGGACAGGTCAAGACTATGGCTACACCTTC. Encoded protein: CASSEGTGQDYGYTF.

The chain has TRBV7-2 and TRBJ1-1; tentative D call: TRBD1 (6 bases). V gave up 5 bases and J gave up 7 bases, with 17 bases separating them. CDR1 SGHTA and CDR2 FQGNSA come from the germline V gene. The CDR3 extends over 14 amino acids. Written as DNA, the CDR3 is TGTGCCAGCAGCGTACAGGGTACCAAGAGTGAAGCTTTCTTT. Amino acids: CASSVQGTKSEAFF.

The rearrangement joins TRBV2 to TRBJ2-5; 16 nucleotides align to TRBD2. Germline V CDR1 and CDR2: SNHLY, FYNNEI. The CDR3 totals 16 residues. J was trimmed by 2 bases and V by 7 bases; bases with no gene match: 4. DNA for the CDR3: TGTGCCAGCAAACCGGGACTAGCGGGGGGGCAAGAGACCCAGTACTTC. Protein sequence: CASKPGLAGGQETQYF.

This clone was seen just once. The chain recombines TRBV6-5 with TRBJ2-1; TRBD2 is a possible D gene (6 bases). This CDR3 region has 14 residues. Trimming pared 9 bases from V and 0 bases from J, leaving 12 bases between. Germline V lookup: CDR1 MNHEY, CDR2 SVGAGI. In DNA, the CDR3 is TGTGCCAGTTGGGACTTCCGCTCCTACAATGAGCAGTTCTTC. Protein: CASWDFRSYNEQFF.

CDR3 bases: TGTGCCAGCAGCTTAGCTGAGCGCTCCTACGAGCAGTACTTC. Residues: CASSLAERSYEQYF. This chain joins TRBV7-9 and TRBJ2-7; D uncertain. The CDR3 totals 14 residues. CDR1 SEHNR and CDR2 FQNEAQ come from the germline V gene (reference sequence). V lost 0 bases and J lost 0, with 6 bases in between.

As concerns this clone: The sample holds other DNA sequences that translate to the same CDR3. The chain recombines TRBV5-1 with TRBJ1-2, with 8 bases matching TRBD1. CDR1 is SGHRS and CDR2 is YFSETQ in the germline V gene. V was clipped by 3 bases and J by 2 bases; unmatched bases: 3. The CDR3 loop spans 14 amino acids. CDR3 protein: CASSSGQGNYGYTF. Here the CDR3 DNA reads TGCGCCAGCAGCTCCGGACAGGGAAACTATGGCTACACCTTC.

In nucleotides, the CDR3 is TGTGCCAGCAGCTTAGTTCTGGGGGCGAACCCCTACCTGAACACTGAAGCTTTCTTT. Translated, it gives CASSLVLGANPYLNTEAFF. The chain uses TRBV7-8 and TRBJ1-1; D is possibly TRBD1 (6 bases). The germline V gene encodes CDR1 SGHVS and CDR2 FQNEAQ. The CDR3 runs 19 residues. The ends were cut back, 1 base at V and 0 bases at J, with 21 bases in the middle.

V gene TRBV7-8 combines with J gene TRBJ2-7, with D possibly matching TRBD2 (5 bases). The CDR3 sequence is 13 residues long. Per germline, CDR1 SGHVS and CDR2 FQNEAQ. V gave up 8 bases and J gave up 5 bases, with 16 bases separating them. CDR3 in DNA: TGTGCCAGCGGGTCAGGAGGTAGAAACGAGCAGTACTTC. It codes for CASGSGGRNEQYF.

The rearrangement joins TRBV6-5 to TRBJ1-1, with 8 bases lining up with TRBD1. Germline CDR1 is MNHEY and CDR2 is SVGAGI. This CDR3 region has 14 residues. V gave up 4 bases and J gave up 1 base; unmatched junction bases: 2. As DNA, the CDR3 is TGTGCCAGCAGTTTAGGACAGGGGAACACTGAAGCTTTCTTT. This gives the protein CASSLGQGNTEAFF.

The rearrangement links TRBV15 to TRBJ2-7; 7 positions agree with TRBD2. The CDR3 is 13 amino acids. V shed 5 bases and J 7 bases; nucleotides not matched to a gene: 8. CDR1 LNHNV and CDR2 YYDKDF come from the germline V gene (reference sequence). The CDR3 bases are TGTGCCACCAGCCTCAGGACGGGAGGAGAGCAGTACTTC. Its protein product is CATSLRTGGEQYF.

This chain's CDR3 is CSARLLEAFF. CDR3 sequence (DNA): TGCAGTGCTAGACTCTTGGAAGCTTTCTTT. The V gene is TRBV20-1, the J gene TRBJ1-1; D remains unclear. The CDR3 has 10 residues. Between the trimmed V and J ends, which lost 2 bases and 8 bases, there was a span of 6 bases. Per germline, CDR1 DFQATT and CDR2 SNEGSKA (reference sequence).

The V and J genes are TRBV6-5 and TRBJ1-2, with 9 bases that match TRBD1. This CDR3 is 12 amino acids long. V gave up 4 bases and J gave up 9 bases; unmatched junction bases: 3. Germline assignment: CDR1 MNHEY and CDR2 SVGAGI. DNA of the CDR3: TGTGCCAGCAGTTGGGGGACAGGGAGCTACACCTTC. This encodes CASSWGTGSYTF.